The 8 T cell receptor beta chains below were found in one sample sequenced in a study of blood T cell repertoires in COVID-19. Sequenced by immunoSEQ multiplex PCR; TCRdb stores in-frame clones only, minus some. The table has about 180,000 clones, roughly 85% seen once. Sequencing used peripheral blood. All receptors come from a human donor with active or convalescent COVID-19. The donor label of this sample is uncertain.

The CDR3 coding sequence is TGTGCCAGCAGTAGGGGGAATCAGCCCCAGCATTTT. Protein sequence: CASSRGNQPQHF. The gene calls are TRBV25-1 and TRBJ1-5, with a weak D call TRBD1 (6 bases). The CDR3 has 12 amino acids. Germline CDR1 reads MGHDK; CDR2 reads SYGVNS. V gave up 5 bases and J gave up 4 bases, with 6 bases separating them.

The chain has TRBV27 and TRBJ2-5, with 7 nucleotides matching TRBD1. CDR3 length: 15 residues. V shed 5 bases and J 5 bases; nucleotides not matched to a gene: 11. CDR1 is MNHEY, CDR2 SMNVEV, per germline (reference sequence). Written as DNA, the CDR3 is TGTGCCAGCAGTCCGGGACAGAACGAAGGGGAGACCCAGTACTTC. Encoded protein: CASSPGQNEGETQYF.

V usage is TRBV4-1 and J usage is TRBJ1-4; 8 nucleotides agree with TRBD1. With V trimmed by 1 base and J by 8 bases, 9 bases remained unmatched. The germline V gene has CDR1 MGHRA and CDR2 YSYEKL. The CDR3 is 16 amino acids. CDR3 sequence (DNA): TGCGCCAGCAGCCAAGTTTCCAGGGGGCTTGGAGAAAAACTGTTTTTT. Translated, it gives CASSQVSRGLGEKLFF.

This chain links TRBV18 with TRBJ2-2; TRBD2 matches 12 bases. The germline V gene encodes CDR1 KGHSH and CDR2 LQKENI. J lost 0 bases, V lost 5 bases, and 10 bases had no gene match. This CDR3 spans 19 amino acids. DNA for the CDR3: TGTGCCAGCTCAAAAACCGGGACTAGCGGGTCTTCGAACACCGGGGAGCTGTTTTTT. It translates to CASSKTGTSGSSNTGELFF.

The chain carries TRBV21-1 and TRBJ2-7; the D call in the table, TRBD2, was not verified against the DNA. TRBV21-1 is shown as a pseudogene. This CDR3 is 16 amino acids long. The CDR3 DNA is TGTGCCAGCAGCAAAACCCTAGCGGGAGGCTCCTACGAGCAGTACTTC. Amino acid sequence: CASSKTLAGGSYEQYF.

This chain uses TRBV9 with TRBJ1-6, with D tentatively TRBD1 (5 bases). V was trimmed by 0 bases and J by 8 bases, leaving 15 bases between them. The germline CDR1 and CDR2 sequences are SGDLS and YYNGEE. This CDR3 has 16 amino acids. In DNA, the CDR3 is TGTGCCAGCAGCGTAGGGCCGGCGGGGGTGGATTCACCCCTCCACTTT. This translates into CASSVGPAGVDSPLHF.

The chain uses TRBV6-5 and TRBJ2-2; D is uncertain. The CDR3 is 15 amino acids. CDR1 is MNHEY, CDR2 SVGAGI, per germline. Trimming stripped 0 bases from V and 3 bases from J, with 8 bases between. The CDR3 reads CASSYSHTDTGELFF. DNA of the CDR3: TGTGCCAGCAGTTACTCCCACACCGACACCGGGGAGCTGTTTTTT.

J is TRBJ2-7 and V is TRBV7-2, with D hard to call. Trimming took 1 base from V and 5 from J, leaving 9 bases between them. The CDR3 consists of 13 residues. CDR1 and CDR2 from the germline V gene are SGHTA and FQGNSA. In nucleotides, the CDR3 is TGTGCCAGCAGCTTAGACGACATCAACGAGCAGTACTTC. Its translation is CASSLDDINEQYF.